The subject of this entry is one T cell receptor (beta chain). The antigen it binds to is not known. No qualities accompany the bases; no much larger clone lies one base away. The donors were included in the validation cohort of 100 to 150 subjects, a group kept apart from the roughly 700-subject first cohort. These data come from a study of cytomegalovirus exposure and HLA in healthy donors (dated by TCRdb to the late 2010s). With regard to the full study: According to a later analysis, the roughly 130 validation repertoires were produced on the same platform as the roughly 720 repertoires of the first cohort. The study aimed to test whether signatures of past pathogen exposure could be identified by cataloging public T cell receptors. Besides the first cohort of roughly 660 subjects, a separate validation cohort made up of 120 different subjects was used. To predict cytomegalovirus infection status, the study combined high-throughput TCR immunosequencing, statistical association of individual TCRs with disease status, and machine learning. The full study reports these points: In vitro tests confirmed that a few of the cytomegalovirus-associated TCR beta chains recognize cytomegalovirus antigens. While some public TCRs were present in many individuals, most TCR sequences turned up only very rarely across donors. In a later analysis, TCRs clustered in the first cohort were found to also tend to co-occur in the roughly 120 validation repertoires, with roughly 93% of cluster scores above 0. The authors suggested that the approach could potentially be extended to other disease states and immunological phenotypes. In both the original and validation cohorts, the classifier was reported to diagnose cytomegalovirus status with high specificity and sensitivity. A later analysis had no HLA typing for the validation cohort, so co-occurrence there was scored across all 110 or so repertoires. In the study, approximately 160 TCR beta chains were listed as associated with cytomegalovirus.

Library construction relied on the immunoSEQ multiplex PCR assay. The published analysis was carried out like this. A statistical classification framework was built for diagnosing cytomegalovirus status from the catalog of TCR beta chain sequences. TCRdb took over this immuneACCESS table, retaining in-frame rearrangements with V and J assigned. Such tables are incomplete; in checked studies, under half of the missing clones stem from an unresolved V gene, and the remainder is unexplained. The V and J calls and clone size are taken from that table; D and trimming were inferred from the DNA. The sample table lists under 350,000 clones, just over 85% of them with a count of one. About 1% of the sample comes from the top ten. This clonotype was sampled from a woman between 18 and 29 years old in good health and CMV-seronegative. The specimen sequenced was PBMCs.

The CDR3 region reads CASSFRRGYGYTF. At the DNA level, the sequence is TGTGCCAGCAGTTTTCGCAGGGGTTATGGCTACACCTTC. The rearrangement joined TRBV28 to TRBJ1-2; TRBD1 is possibly the D segment (6 matching bases). Trimming takes 3 bases from V and 5 bases from J, and the germline ends sit 10 bases apart. Measured from the cysteine to the phenylalanine, the CDR3 is 13 residues long. The read is trimmed to its CDR3 DNA, 39 bases read in frame from base 1. From a lookup of the germline V gene, CDR1 and CDR2 are MDHEN and SYDVKM.